What follows are 10 T cell receptor beta chains derived from one specimen sequenced in a study of CD8+CD57+ T cells in acquired aplastic anemia. Sequencing involved patients with CD8+CD57+ cell expansion previously shown by flow cytometry. Both TCR beta VDJ combination and CDR3 sequence profiling were carried out. Genomic DNA was the template for this profiling. TCRdb reprocessed the reads with MiXCR, giving one entry per CDR3 protein. This sample has 450,000 to 600,000 distinct CDR3 sequences, with more than 25% found just once. Sequenced sample: sorted CD4+, CD8+, or CD8+CD57+ T cells (not recorded which) from PBMCs. The receptor source for this set is a human donor with aplastic anemia.

This clonotype was picked up many times. The chain carries TRBV10-2 and TRBJ2-5; TRBD2 agrees at 11 bases. The CDR3 is made up of 14 amino acids. With V trimmed by 6 bases and J by 5 bases, 5 bases remained unmatched. Germline CDR1 reads WSHSY; CDR2 reads SAAADI. CDR3 sequence: CASRVAGGLETQYF. The CDR3 coding sequence is TGCGCCAGCAGAGTAGCGGGAGGGCTTGAGACCCAGTACTTC.

This clonotype showed up many times. The rearrangement joins TRBV10-3 to TRBJ2-1; 10 nucleotides line up with TRBD1. The CDR3 has 15 residues. The germline V gene encodes CDR1 ENHRY and CDR2 SYGVKD. V was pared by 3 bases and J by 4 bases, with 3 bases of the junction left unmatched. CDR3 nucleotides: TGTGCCATCAGTGAACCGGGACAGGGGTACAATGAGCAGTTCTTC. Its protein product is CAISEPGQGYNEQFF.

Ten or more counts support this clonotype. The J gene is TRBJ1-5, the V gene TRBV19; D gene uncertain. Looked up from germline, CDR1 is LNHDA and CDR2 is SQIVND (reference sequence). CDR3 size: 13 residues. The V end was cut by 3 bases, the J end by 8 bases, with 11 bases between. The CDR3 bases are TGTGCCAGTAGTATCCGGGCTAGGGAGCCCCAGCATTTT. It encodes CASSIRAREPQHF.

The genes are TRBV7-9 and TRBJ2-3; 9 nucleotides align to TRBD2. The length of the CDR3 is 14 residues. J gave up 4 bases and V 5 bases, and 4 bases lay outside the gene matches. The germline V gene has CDR1 SEHNR and CDR2 FQNEAQ (reference sequence). CDR3 sequence reads: CASSPGTSPDTQYF. CDR3 sequence (DNA): TGTGCCAGCAGCCCCGGGACTAGCCCAGATACGCAGTATTTT.

V and J are TRBV5-1 and TRBJ1-6, with D hard to call. This CDR3 contains 14 residues. Germline V gene sequence: CDR1 SGHRS, CDR2 YFSETQ. V was trimmed by 4 bases and J by 5 bases, leaving 10 bases between them. The CDR3 protein is CASSPGLHNSPLHF. CDR3 nucleotide sequence: TGCGCCAGCAGCCCCGGGCTGCATAATTCACCCCTCCACTTT.

On this clonotype itself: A much bigger clone sits one base away, suggesting this may be a read error. V and J are TRBV19 and TRBJ1-1; tentative D call: TRBD1 (6 bases). Germline loops: CDR1 LNHDA, CDR2 SQIVND (reference sequence). The CDR3 extends over 12 amino acids. The CDR3 DNA reads as TGTGCCAGTAATGAGAGGGGGACTGAAGTTTTCTTT. It encodes CASNERGTEVFF. Full variable domain (missing parts from reference TRBV19 and TRBJ1-1): DGGITQSPKYLFRKEGQNVTLSCEQNLNHDAMYWYRQDPGQGLRLIYYSQIVNDFQKGDIAEGYSVSREKKESFPLTVTSAQKNPTAFYLCASNERGTEVFFGQGTRLTVV.

The chain combines TRBV30 with TRBJ2-1; 7 positions match TRBD2. The CDR3 loop spans 16 amino acids. J gave up 0 bases and V 2 bases, and 7 bases lay outside the gene matches. Germline V gives CDR1 GTSNPN, CDR2 SVGIG (reference sequence). The CDR3 sequence: CAWSRTRRSSYNEQFF. CDR3 sequence (DNA): TGTGCCTGGAGTAGGACTAGGCGCAGCTCCTACAATGAGCAGTTCTTC.

The chain couples TRBV7-9 to TRBJ2-7; the D gene is possibly TRBD1 (5 bases). CDR1 is SEHNR and CDR2 is FQNEAQ in the germline V gene (reference sequence). There are 14 residues in the CDR3. Trimming took 5 bases from V and 0 from J, leaving 11 bases between them. The CDR3 reads CASSEKTDSYEQYF. CDR3 DNA sequence: TGTGCCAGCAGCGAGAAGACAGACTCCTACGAGCAGTACTTC.

This clonotype was counted at least ten times. The rearrangement joins TRBV2 to TRBJ2-2; weak D call: TRBD1 (6 bases). With 5 bases removed from V and 5 bases from J, the gap between germline ends came to 15 bases. Per the germline V gene, CDR1 is SNHLY and CDR2 is FYNNEI. This CDR3 comprises 15 residues. The CDR3 region has the DNA TGTGCCAGCAGTACCATGACAGGATCTACCGGGGAGCTGTTTTTT. It specifies CASSTMTGSTGELFF.

This clonotype was observed a few times. This chain uses TRBV7-2 with TRBJ2-7; TRBD2 aligns across 14 bases. The trim removed 1 base at V and 4 bases at J, leaving 6 bases unmatched. The germline V gene has CDR1 SGHTA and CDR2 FQGNSA. This CDR3 region has 17 residues. CDR3 residues: CASSLEGGTSGGYEQYF. CDR3 sequence (DNA): TGTGCCAGCAGCTTAGAGGGCGGGACTAGCGGGGGATACGAGCAGTACTTC.